The rows below give T cell receptor beta chains drawn from one sample of a study of T cell responses to AZD1222 COVID-19 vaccine. TCRdb's table, derived via immunoSEQ multiplex PCR, lists solely in-frame clones and lacks some. The table has 90,000 to 120,000 clones, 89% seen once. The sample consisted of peripheral blood, taken on day 0 of AZD1222 vaccination. Source of these receptors: an adult in good health. CDR3s include the opening cysteine and the closing phenylalanine or tryptophan. D genes are given only for firm matches. Expanded clones get a size class; other rows say once, few or many, or leave the size out.

TRBJ1-2,.,TRBV18,19,.,CASSLDRTSVGTPNYGYTF,TGTGCCAGCTCCCTAGACAGGACCTCGGTGGGAACCCCTAACTATGGCTACACCTTC
TRBJ2-1,.,TRBV7-2,15,TRBD2,CASSRPGLGNNEQFF,TGTGCCAGCAGTCGACCGGGACTAGGTAACAATGAGCAGTTCTTC
TRBJ1-6,.,TRBV7-2,16,TRBD1,CASSPNRQGNNSPLHF,TGTGCCAGCAGCCCTAATCGACAGGGTAACAATTCACCCCTCCACTTT
TRBJ2-5,once,TRBV28,12,TRBD1,CGTGGRQETQYF,TGTGGGACAGGGGGGCGTCAGGAGACCCAGTACTTC
TRBJ2-7,.,TRBV5-6,14,TRBD1,CASSQGQGRYEQYF,TGTGCCAGCAGCCAGGGACAGGGGCGCTACGAGCAGTACTTC
TRBJ2-7,.,TRBV4-3,16,.,CASSLDSTGSSYEQYF,TGCGCCAGCAGCCTCGACTCCACAGGGTCATCCTACGAGCAGTACTTC
TRBJ2-3,.,TRBV14,16,.,CASSQDPSAGTDTQYF,TGTGCCAGCAGCCAAGATCCTAGCGCCGGCACAGATACGCAGTATTTT
TRBJ2-1,.,TRBV11-2,15,.,CASSLTSGRDNEQFF,TGTGCCAGCAGCTTAACCAGCGGGCGCGACAATGAGCAGTTCTTC
TRBJ2-7,.,TRBV20-1,13,TRBD2,CSASSGRSYEQYF,TGCAGTGCCAGTAGCGGGAGGAGTTACGAGCAGTACTTC
TRBJ2-3,.,TRBV27,16,TRBD2,CASSLGASGITDTQYF,TGTGCCAGCAGTTTAGGGGCTAGCGGGATTACAGATACGCAGTATTTT
TRBJ1-2,once,TRBV28,13,.,CASGSQGTYGYTF,TGTGCCAGCGGTTCGCAGGGAACCTATGGCTACACCTTC
TRBJ1-2,.,TRBV12-3/TRBV12-4,13,TRBD1,CASSTRGRRGYTF,TGTGCCAGCAGTACCAGGGGGCGTAGAGGCTACACCTTC
TRBJ2-7,.,TRBV28,11,.,CASSLEFEQYF,TGTGCCAGCAGTTTGGAGTTCGAGCAGTACTTC
TRBJ2-2,.,TRBV21-1,14,.,CARSRGLNTGELFF,TGTGCCCGATCTCGGGGATTAAACACCGGGGAGCTGTTTTTT
TRBJ2-2,.,TRBV9,14,.,CASSVAGNTGELFF,TGTGCCAGCAGCGTAGCTGGCAACACCGGGGAGCTGTTTTTT
TRBJ1-1,.,TRBV24-1,13,.,CATSDFGNTEAFF,TGTGCCACCAGTGATTTCGGAAACACTGAAGCTTTCTTT
TRBJ1-1,.,TRBV18,15,TRBD1,CATSRGLNENTEAFF,TGTGCCACCTCAAGGGGGCTCAATGAGAACACTGAAGCTTTCTTT
TRBJ2-1,few,TRBV28,17,TRBD2,CASTRLAGARGHNEQFF,TGTGCCAGCACTCGACTAGCGGGAGCCCGGGGGCACAATGAGCAGTTCTTC
TRBJ1-1,.,TRBV5-1,13,.,CASSAKGNTEAFF,TGCGCCAGCAGCGCAAAGGGGAACACTGAAGCTTTCTTT
TRBJ1-6,.,TRBV28,19,TRBD1,CASIPRDRGALSYNSPLHF,TGTGCCAGCATTCCCCGGGACAGGGGGGCCCTCTCCTATAATTCACCCCTCCACTTT
TRBJ2-5,.,TRBV28,14,TRBD1,CASRGQGAIETQYF,TGTGCCAGCAGGGGACAGGGGGCGATCGAGACCCAGTACTTC
TRBJ2-7,once,TRBV6-5,15,.,CASRPMKSIAYEQYF,TGTGCCAGCAGGCCTATGAAGAGTATCGCCTACGAGCAGTACTTC
TRBJ1-1,.,TRBV7-2,13,TRBD1,CASSADRDTEAFF,TGTGCCAGCAGCGCGGACAGGGATACTGAAGCTTTCTTT
TRBJ2-1,.,TRBV12-3/TRBV12-4,11,.,CASSFRGLQFF,TGTGCCAGCAGTTTTCGGGGTCTCCAGTTCTTC
TRBJ2-7,once,TRBV28,14,TRBD2,CASSSAGGLYEQYF,TGTGCCAGCAGTTCAGCGGGAGGGCTGTACGAGCAGTACTTC
TRBJ1-1,.,TRBV2,13,.,CASRQGLNTEAFF,TGTGCCAGCAGGCAAGGCTTGAACACTGAAGCTTTCTTT
TRBJ2-1,.,TRBV20-1,11,.,CSARDNYQQFF,TGCAGTGCTAGAGATAACTACCAGCAGTTCTTC
TRBJ1-2,.,TRBV6-5,14,.,CASSYGGTNYGYTF,TGTGCCAGCAGTTACGGGGGAACTAACTATGGCTACACCTTC
TRBJ1-5,once,TRBV28,14,.,CASSFRMFSQPQHF,TGTGCCAGCAGTTTTAGGATGTTTTCTCAGCCCCAGCATTTT
TRBJ1-6,once,TRBV15,17,.,CATSRQGRAKGGSPLHF,TGTGCCACCAGCAGACAGGGCCGTGCAAAAGGGGGATCACCCCTCCACTTT
TRBJ1-2,few,TRBV3-1/TRBV3-2,13,TRBD1,CASSQQGARGYTF,TGTGCCAGCAGCCAACAGGGGGCGAGAGGCTACACCTTC
TRBJ2-1,.,TRBV5-1,17,TRBD2,CASSSELGTSGYNEQFF,TGCGCCAGCAGCTCGGAGCTGGGGACTAGCGGGTACAATGAGCAGTTCTTC
TRBJ1-2,.,TRBV14,15,.,CASSQGDAVFDGYTF,TGTGCCAGCAGCCAGGGGGACGCCGTGTTCGATGGCTACACCTTC
TRBJ1-1,.,TRBV7-2,14,TRBD1,CASSFDRGNTEAFF,TGTGCCAGCAGCTTCGACAGGGGGAACACTGAAGCTTTCTTT
TRBJ1-4,.,TRBV2,13,.,CASSEGNNEKLFF,TGTGCCAGCAGTGAGGGAAATAATGAAAAACTGTTTTTT
TRBJ2-7,.,TRBV12-5,14,.,CASGLEQGPYEQYF,TGTGCTAGTGGTTTGGAACAGGGACCCTACGAGCAGTACTTC
TRBJ1-2,.,TRBV5-1,16,.,CASSLDPARADDGYTF,TGCGCCAGCAGCTTGGATCCGGCCAGGGCTGACGATGGCTACACCTTC
TRBJ2-7,.,TRBV4-3,15,TRBD2,CASSQEGTSGYEQYF,TGCGCCAGCAGCCAAGAGGGGACTAGCGGGTACGAGCAGTACTTC
TRBJ2-7,.,TRBV21-1,17,.,CASSTWQGRKNIYEQYF,TGTGCCAGCAGCACGTGGCAAGGGCGAAAGAACATTTACGAGCAGTACTTC
TRBJ1-2,.,TRBV30,15,.,CAWSGKQRWYYGYTF,TGTGCCTGGAGTGGGAAACAGAGATGGTACTATGGCTACACCTTC
TRBJ1-1,.,TRBV18,15,.,CASSPTEGRDTEAFF,TGTGCCAGCTCACCCACTGAGGGTCGGGACACTGAAGCTTTCTTT
TRBJ1-1,.,TRBV19,13,.,CASSIGGTREAFF,TGTGCCAGTAGTATTGGGGGGACTCGTGAAGCTTTCTTT
TRBJ1-2,.,TRBV4-3,18,TRBD1,CASSQGVSGAGGFQGYTF,TGCGCCAGCAGCCAAGGGGTATCAGGGGCAGGGGGCTTCCAGGGCTACACCTTC
TRBJ2-1,.,TRBV5-1,17,.,CASSFHRVGISYNEQFF,TGCGCCAGCAGCTTCCACAGGGTAGGGATCTCCTACAATGAGCAGTTCTTC
TRBJ2-7,.,TRBV6-5,14,TRBD2,CASSYGTNTYEQYF,TGTGCCAGCAGTTATGGGACTAACACCTACGAGCAGTACTTC
TRBJ2-7,.,TRBV5-1,14,.,CASSLGFFVSEQYF,TGCGCCAGCAGCTTGGGGTTTTTTGTCAGCGAGCAGTACTTC
TRBJ2-3,.,TRBV7-2,17,TRBD2,CASSWSGSNPGTDTQYF,TGTGCCAGCAGCTGGAGCGGGAGTAACCCCGGCACAGATACGCAGTATTTT
TRBJ2-1,.,TRBV2,15,TRBD2,CASRELAGGSGEQFF,TGTGCCAGCAGAGAACTAGCGGGAGGGTCCGGTGAGCAGTTCTTC
TRBJ2-7,.,TRBV29-1,12,.,CSAAGNAYEQYF,TGCAGCGCTGCGGGGAATGCGTACGAGCAGTACTTC
TRBJ1-2,.,TRBV28,17,TRBD1,CASSPGGAGGDGRGYTF,TGTGCCAGCAGTCCGGGCGGGGCAGGGGGCGATGGTCGTGGCTACACCTTC
TRBJ2-6,.,TRBV27,22,TRBD1,CASSLTLPRDRVISSGANVLTF,TGTGCCAGCAGTTTAACGTTACCCCGGGACAGGGTTATTTCTTCTGGGGCCAACGTCCTGACTTTC
TRBJ1-1,.,TRBV6-5,11,.,CASSLSSEAFF,TGTGCCAGCAGTCTAAGCTCTGAAGCTTTCTTT
TRBJ1-5,.,TRBV18,15,TRBD1,CASSTGTAVNQPQHF,TGTGCCAGCTCAACAGGGACAGCTGTCAATCAGCCCCAGCATTTT
TRBJ1-5,once,TRBV2,16,TRBD1,CASSEQGAHSNQPQHF,TGTGCCAGCAGTGAGCAGGGGGCCCATAGCAATCAGCCCCAGCATTTT
TRBJ2-3,.,TRBV29-1,14,.,CSVGGVLVRDTQYF,TGCAGCGTTGGGGGTGTACTTGTGAGAGATACGCAGTATTTT
TRBJ2-7,.,TRBV5-6,12,.,CASSIQSAGQYF,TGTGCCAGCAGTATACAGTCAGCGGGGCAGTACTTC
TRBJ1-1,.,TRBV6-5,15,.,CASSSQQGSNTEAFF,TGTGCCAGCAGTTCCCAACAGGGTTCGAACACTGAAGCTTTCTTT
TRBJ1-1,.,TRBV6-6,16,.,CASSSGSNGGTTEAFF,TGTGCCAGCAGTTCCGGGTCCAACGGGGGGACCACTGAAGCTTTCTTT
TRBJ1-6,.,TRBV19,15,TRBD1,CASSIQGAENSPLHF,TGTGCCAGTAGTATACAGGGGGCTGAAAATTCACCCCTCCACTTT